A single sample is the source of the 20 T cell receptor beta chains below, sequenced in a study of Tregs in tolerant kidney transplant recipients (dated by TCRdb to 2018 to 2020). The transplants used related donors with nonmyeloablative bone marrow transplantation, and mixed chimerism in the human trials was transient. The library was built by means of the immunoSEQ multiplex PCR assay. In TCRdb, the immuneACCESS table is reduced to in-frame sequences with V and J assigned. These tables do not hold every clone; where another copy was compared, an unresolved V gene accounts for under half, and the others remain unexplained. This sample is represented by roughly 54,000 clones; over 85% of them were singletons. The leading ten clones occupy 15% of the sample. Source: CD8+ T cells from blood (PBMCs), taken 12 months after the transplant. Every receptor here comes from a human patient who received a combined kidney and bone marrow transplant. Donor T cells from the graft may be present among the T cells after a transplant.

The CDR3 sequence: CASSLSSLAGGLTYEQYF. DNA of the CDR3: TGTGCCAGCAGTTTATCGTCGCTAGCGGGAGGGCTTACCTACGAGCAGTACTTC. The chain is built from TRBV27 and TRBJ2-7; TRBD2 aligns across 12 bases. Germline CDR1 is MNHEY and CDR2 is SMNVEV (reference sequence). V gave up 0 bases and J gave up 2 bases; unmatched junction bases: 8. The CDR3 sequence is 18 residues long.

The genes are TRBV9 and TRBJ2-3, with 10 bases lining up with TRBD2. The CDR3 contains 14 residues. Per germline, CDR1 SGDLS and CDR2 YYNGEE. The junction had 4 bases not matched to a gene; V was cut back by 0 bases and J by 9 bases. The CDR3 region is CASSVVAGGRTQYF. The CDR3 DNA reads TGTGCCAGCAGCGTAGTAGCGGGGGGCAGGACGCAGTATTTT.

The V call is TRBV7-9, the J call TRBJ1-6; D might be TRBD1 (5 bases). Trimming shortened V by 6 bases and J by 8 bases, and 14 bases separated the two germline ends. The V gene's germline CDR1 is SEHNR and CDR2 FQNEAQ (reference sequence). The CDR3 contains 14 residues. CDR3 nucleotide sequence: TGTGCCAGCAGATTGTCAGGGCGCGATTCACCCCTCCACTTT. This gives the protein CASRLSGRDSPLHF.

The CDR3 loop is CASSQEYREFDEAFF. CDR3 coding DNA: TGCGCCAGCAGCCAAGAGTACAGGGAATTTGATGAAGCTTTCTTT. This chain links TRBV4-1 with TRBJ1-1, with D tentatively TRBD1 (6 bases). The CDR3 extends over 15 amino acids. V lost 0 bases and J 7 bases, leaving 15 bases between the germline ends. Germline CDR1 is MGHRA and CDR2 is YSYEKL.

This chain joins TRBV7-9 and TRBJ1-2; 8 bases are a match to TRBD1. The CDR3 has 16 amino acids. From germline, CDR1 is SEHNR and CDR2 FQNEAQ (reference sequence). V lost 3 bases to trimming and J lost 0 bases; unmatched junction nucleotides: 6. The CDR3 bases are TGTGCCAGCAGCTTCGGCAGGGGGCAATCTAACTATGGCTACACCTTC. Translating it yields CASSFGRGQSNYGYTF.

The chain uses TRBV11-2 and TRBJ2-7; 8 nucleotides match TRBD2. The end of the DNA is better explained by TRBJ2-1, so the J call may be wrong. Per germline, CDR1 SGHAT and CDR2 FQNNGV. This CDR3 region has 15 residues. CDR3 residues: CASRANSGGFDEQFF. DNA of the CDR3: TGTGCCAGCAGGGCAAACTCGGGGGGGTTCGATGAGCAGTTCTTC.

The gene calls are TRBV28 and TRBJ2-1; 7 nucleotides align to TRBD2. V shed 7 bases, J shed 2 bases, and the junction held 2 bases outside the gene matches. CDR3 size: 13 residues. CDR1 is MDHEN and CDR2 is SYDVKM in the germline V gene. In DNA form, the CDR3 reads TGTGCCAGCAACCGGGGGGCCTACAATGAGCAGTTCTTC. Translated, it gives CASNRGAYNEQFF.

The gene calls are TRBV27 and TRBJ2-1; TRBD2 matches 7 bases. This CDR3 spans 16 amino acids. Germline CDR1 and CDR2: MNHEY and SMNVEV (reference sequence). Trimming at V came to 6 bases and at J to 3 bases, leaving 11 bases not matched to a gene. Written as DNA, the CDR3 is TGTGCCAGCAGCTTCTTTAATGGGAGGGGCTACAATGAGCAGTTCTTC. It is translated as CASSFFNGRGYNEQFF.

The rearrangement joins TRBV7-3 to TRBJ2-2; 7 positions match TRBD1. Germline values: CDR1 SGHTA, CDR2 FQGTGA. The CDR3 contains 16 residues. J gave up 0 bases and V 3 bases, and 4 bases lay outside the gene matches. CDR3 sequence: CASSFGRGTNTGELFF. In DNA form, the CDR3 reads TGTGCCAGCAGCTTTGGCAGGGGGACGAACACCGGGGAGCTGTTTTTT.

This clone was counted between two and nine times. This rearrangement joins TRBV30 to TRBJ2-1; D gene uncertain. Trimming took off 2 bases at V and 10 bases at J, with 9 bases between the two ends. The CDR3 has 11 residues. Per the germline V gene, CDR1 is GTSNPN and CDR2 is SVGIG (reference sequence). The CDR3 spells CAWSKTDEQFF. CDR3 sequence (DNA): TGTGCCTGGAGTAAAACAGACGAGCAGTTCTTC.

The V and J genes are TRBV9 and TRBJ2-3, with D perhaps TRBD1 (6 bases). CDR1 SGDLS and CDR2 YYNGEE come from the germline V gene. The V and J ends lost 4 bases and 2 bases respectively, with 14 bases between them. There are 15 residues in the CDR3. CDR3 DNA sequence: TGTGCCAGCAGCCCTGGGACAACCATCACAGATACGCAGTATTTT. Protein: CASSPGTTITDTQYF.

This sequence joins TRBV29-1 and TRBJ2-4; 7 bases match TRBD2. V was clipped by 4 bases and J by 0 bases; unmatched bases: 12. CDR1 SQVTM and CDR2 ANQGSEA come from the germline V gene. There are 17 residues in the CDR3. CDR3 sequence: CSVVREGQQLAKNIQYF. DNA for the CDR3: TGCAGCGTTGTGAGGGAGGGGCAGCAGCTAGCCAAAAACATTCAGTACTTC.

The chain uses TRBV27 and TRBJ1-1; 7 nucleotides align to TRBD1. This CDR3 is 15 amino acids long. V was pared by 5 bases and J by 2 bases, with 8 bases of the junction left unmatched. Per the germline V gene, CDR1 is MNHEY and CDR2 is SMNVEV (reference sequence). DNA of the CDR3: TGTGCCAGCAGTCCTTACGGGACAGTCAACACTGAAGCTTTCTTT. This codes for CASSPYGTVNTEAFF.

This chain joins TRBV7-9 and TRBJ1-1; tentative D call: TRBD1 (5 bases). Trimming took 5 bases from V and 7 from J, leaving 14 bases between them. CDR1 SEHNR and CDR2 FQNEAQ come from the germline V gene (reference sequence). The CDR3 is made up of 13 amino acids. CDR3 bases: TGTGCCAGCAGCGAAAGGGCGGGGGTTGAAGCTTTCTTT. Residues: CASSERAGVEAFF.

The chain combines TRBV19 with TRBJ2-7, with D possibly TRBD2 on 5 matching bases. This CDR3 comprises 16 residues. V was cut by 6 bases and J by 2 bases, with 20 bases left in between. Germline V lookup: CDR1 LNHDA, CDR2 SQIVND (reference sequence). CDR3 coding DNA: TGTGCCAGTAGCCGTCTGGGAGCGGTCGCCCCCTACGAGCAGTACTTC. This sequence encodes CASSRLGAVAPYEQYF. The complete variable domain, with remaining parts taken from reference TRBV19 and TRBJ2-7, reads DGGITQSPKYLFRKEGQNVTLSCEQNLNHDAMYWYRQDPGQGLRLIYYSQIVNDFQKGDIAEGYSVSREKKESFPLTVTSAQKNPTAFYLCASSRLGAVAPYEQYFGPGTRLTVT.

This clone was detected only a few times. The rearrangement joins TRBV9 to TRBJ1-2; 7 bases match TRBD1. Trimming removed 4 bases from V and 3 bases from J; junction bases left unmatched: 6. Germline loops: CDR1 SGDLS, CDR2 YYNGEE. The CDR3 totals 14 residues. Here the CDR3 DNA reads TGTGCCAGCAGCTTGGACGGGACAGACTATGGCTACACCTTC. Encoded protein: CASSLDGTDYGYTF.

The DNA for the CDR3 is TGTGCCGCCCCAACTTTCTCTAGCACAGATACGCAGTATTTT. It encodes CAAPTFSSTDTQYF. The V gene is TRBV7-9, the J gene TRBJ2-3, with D uncertain. The ends were cut back, 11 bases at V and 0 bases at J, with 15 bases in the middle. Germline V gene sequence: CDR1 SEHNR, CDR2 FQNEAQ (reference sequence). This CDR3 contains 14 residues.

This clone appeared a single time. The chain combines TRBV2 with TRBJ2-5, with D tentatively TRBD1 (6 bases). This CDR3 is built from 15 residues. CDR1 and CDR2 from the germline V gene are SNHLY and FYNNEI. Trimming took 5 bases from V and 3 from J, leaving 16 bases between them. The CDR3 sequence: CASSLFDRTKETQYF. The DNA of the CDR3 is TGTGCCAGCAGTTTATTTGACAGGACCAAAGAGACCCAGTACTTC.

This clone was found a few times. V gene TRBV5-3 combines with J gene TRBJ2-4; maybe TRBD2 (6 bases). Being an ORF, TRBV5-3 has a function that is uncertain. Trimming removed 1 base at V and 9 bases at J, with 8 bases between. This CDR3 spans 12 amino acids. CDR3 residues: CARSLYGGIQYF. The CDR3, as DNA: TGTGCCAGAAGCTTGTACGGGGGCATTCAGTACTTC.

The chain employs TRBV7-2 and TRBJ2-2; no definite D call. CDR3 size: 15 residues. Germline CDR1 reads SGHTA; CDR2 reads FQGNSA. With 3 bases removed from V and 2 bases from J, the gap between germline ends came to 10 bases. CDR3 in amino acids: CASSLWLANTGELFF. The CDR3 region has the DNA TGTGCCAGCAGCTTGTGGTTAGCTAACACCGGGGAGCTGTTTTTT.